What follows are 18 T cell receptor beta chains derived from one specimen sequenced in a study of blood T cell repertoires in COVID-19. TCRdb's copy holds only in-frame clones and misses some; the assay was immunoSEQ multiplex PCR. Of approximately 290,000 clones detected, roughly 89% appear once; the ten largest clones hold about 0.8%. The specimen was peripheral blood. The source is a man in his thirties or forties with acute or convalescent COVID-19.

V usage is TRBV12-3 or TRBV12-4 and J usage is TRBJ1-1, with 8 bases identical to TRBD1. The CDR3 spans 13 residues. J gave up 3 bases and V 5 bases, and 2 bases lay outside the gene matches. The CDR3 DNA reads as TGTGCCAGCAGTCGGACAGGGTACACTGAAGCTTTCTTT. Protein product: CASSRTGYTEAFF.

The chain recombines TRBV11-2 with TRBJ1-1; no definite D call. The CDR3 has 15 residues. Deletions cut 5 bases from V and 1 base from J, with 14 bases between. Germline V gene lookup returns CDR1 SGHAT and CDR2 FQNNGV. The CDR3 sequence is CASSITAGQNTEAFF. The DNA for the CDR3 is TGTGCCAGCAGCATCACGGCAGGTCAGAACACTGAAGCTTTCTTT.

V is TRBV19 and J is TRBJ1-5; D perhaps matches TRBD1 (6 bases). CDR1 and CDR2 from the germline V gene are LNHDA and SQIVND (reference sequence). Trimming removed 5 bases from V and 5 bases from J, with 10 bases in between. The CDR3 covers 13 residues. The CDR3 nucleotides read TGTGCCAGTAGTGCTACAGGGTATCAGCCCCAGCATTTT. Protein product: CASSATGYQPQHF.

This clone was picked up a small number of times. The chain joins TRBV6-1 to TRBJ2-1; maybe TRBD2 (6 bases). Trimming cost V 2 bases and J 0 bases, with 8 bases left between them. CDR1 is MNHNS, CDR2 SASEGT, per germline. This CDR3 contains 15 residues. The CDR3, as DNA: TGTGCCAGCAGTGAAAAAGCGGGCTCCTACAATGAGCAGTTCTTC. This encodes CASSEKAGSYNEQFF.

This clone was detected only once. Other DNA sequences in the sample encode the same CDR3. The chain carries TRBV28 and TRBJ1-2; TRBD1 matches at 9 bases. The ends lost 6 bases at V and 5 bases at J; junction bases unmatched: 4. The CDR3 runs to 13 residues. Germline CDR1 MDHEN, CDR2 SYDVKM. Here the CDR3 DNA reads TGTGCCAGCAGCCGGGACAGGGTTTATGGCTACACCTTC. Translated: CASSRDRVYGYTF.

The CDR3 DNA reads TGCGCCAGCAGGGCCCAACCTCAAGAGACCCAGTACTTC. Its translation: CASRAQPQETQYF. The genes are TRBV5-1 and TRBJ2-5; D remains unclear. Germline V gene sequence: CDR1 SGHRS, CDR2 YFSETQ. The CDR3 contains 13 residues. V lost 5 bases to trimming and J lost 2 bases, with 10 bases between them.

J is TRBJ2-3 and V is TRBV5-6; the D gene is possibly TRBD1 (6 bases). The CDR3 is made up of 15 amino acids. The germline V gene encodes CDR1 SGHDT and CDR2 YYEEEE. The germline V and J ends were trimmed by 0 bases and 6 bases, with 14 bases remaining between them. CDR3 nucleotides: TGTGCCAGCAGCTTGGTCCCGGGACACCCTGATACGCAGTATTTT. Amino acids: CASSLVPGHPDTQYF.

The chain uses TRBV2 and TRBJ1-2; tentatively, D is TRBD1 (6 bases). Germline CDR1 is SNHLY and CDR2 is FYNNEI. V shed 6 bases and J shed 5 bases, with 22 bases lying between them. This CDR3 is built from 16 residues. Written as DNA, the CDR3 is TGTGCCAGCAGCCAGACAGGAGTCGGCAAAGGTTATGGCTACACCTTC. The encoded protein is CASSQTGVGKGYGYTF.

The chain is built from TRBV28 and TRBJ2-1; the match to TRBD2 covers 10 bases. The CDR3 is made up of 14 amino acids. V lost 6 bases, J lost 10 bases, and 9 bases stayed unmatched. Germline lookup yields CDR1 MDHEN and CDR2 SYDVKM. The chain's CDR3 is CASSLLAGKREQFF. CDR3 DNA sequence: TGTGCCAGCAGCCTACTAGCGGGAAAGAGGGAGCAGTTCTTC. The complete variable domain, with remaining parts taken from reference TRBV28 and TRBJ2-1, reads DVKVTQSSRYLVKRTGEKVFLECVQDMDHENMFWYRQDPGLGLRLIYFSYDVKMKEKGDIPEGYSVSREKKERFSLILESASTNQTSMYLCASSLLAGKREQFFGPGTRLTVL.

The chain carries TRBV5-6 and TRBJ1-5; TRBD1 matches at 8 bases. V dropped 4 bases and J dropped 3; count of bases not matched to a gene: 6. Germline CDR1 SGHDT, CDR2 YYEEEE. The CDR3 loop spans 15 amino acids. CDR3 residues: CASSVRDRPNQPQHF. Here the CDR3 DNA reads TGTGCCAGCAGCGTCCGGGACAGGCCCAATCAGCCCCAGCATTTT.

This clone showed up just a few times. This chain joins TRBV3-1 (or the pseudogene TRBV3-2) and TRBJ2-5, with 8 bases fitting TRBD2. V gave up 5 bases and J gave up 1 base; unmatched junction bases: 6. The germline CDR1 and CDR2 sequences are LGHDT and YNNKEL (reference sequence). The CDR3 totals 15 residues. The CDR3: CASSWGSGSQETQYF. The CDR3 bases are TGTGCCAGCAGCTGGGGGAGCGGGAGCCAAGAGACCCAGTACTTC.

The J gene is TRBJ2-5, the V gene TRBV6-5; the match to TRBD2 covers 13 bases. The CDR3 has 16 amino acids. The junction had 4 bases not matched to a gene; V was cut back by 0 bases and J by 6 bases. Per the germline V gene, CDR1 is MNHEY and CDR2 is SVGAGI. The CDR3 region has the DNA TGTGCCAGCAGTTACTCGGTGACTAGCGGGAGGAAGACCCAGTACTTC. Translated, it gives CASSYSVTSGRKTQYF.

This chain links TRBV7-9 with TRBJ1-4, with D uncertain. V dropped 3 bases and J dropped 8 bases, with 10 bases sitting between them. This CDR3 spans 13 amino acids. Germline V gene data show CDR1 as SEHNR and CDR2 as FQNEAQ (reference sequence). In DNA, the CDR3 is TGTGCCAGCAGCTTGAGATTGGGCGAAAAACTGTTTTTT. Translation: CASSLRLGEKLFF.

J is TRBJ1-1 and V is TRBV5-1; 10 bases map to TRBD1. The J segment lost 4 bases and the V segment lost 3 bases, leaving 12 bases of the junction unmatched. The CDR3 runs 17 residues. CDR1 SGHRS and CDR2 YFSETQ come from the germline V gene. CDR3 protein: CASSSQWLRDRGTEAFF. DNA of the CDR3: TGCGCCAGCAGCTCCCAATGGCTCCGGGACAGGGGCACTGAAGCTTTCTTT.

The genes are TRBV3-1 (or the pseudogene TRBV3-2) and TRBJ1-2; TRBD1 matches 10 bases. This CDR3 region has 16 residues. The germline gives CDR1 LGHDT, CDR2 YNNKEL (reference sequence). V lost 4 bases to trimming and J lost 5 bases; unmatched junction nucleotides: 10. The CDR3 DNA sequence: TGTGCCAGCAGCCCTCGCCGGGACAGGGGATTTTATGGCTACACCTTC. Translation: CASSPRRDRGFYGYTF.

This chain links TRBV9 with TRBJ2-7; a weak D match, TRBD1 (5 bases). The germline gives CDR1 SGDLS, CDR2 YYNGEE. This CDR3 has 15 amino acids. Trimming took off 4 bases at V and 6 bases at J, with 20 bases between the two ends. This CDR3 is CASSRQGSTASEQYF. For the CDR3, the DNA is TGTGCCAGCAGCCGCCAGGGCAGCACTGCCTCCGAGCAGTACTTC.

This chain uses TRBV23-1 with TRBJ1-1, with D possibly matching TRBD1 (6 bases). TRBV23-1 is known as an ORF, though its function is uncertain. The V and J ends lost 7 bases and 2 bases respectively, with 11 bases between them. The CDR3 covers 13 residues. DNA for the CDR3: TGCGCCAGCACCCAGGGGAAAAACACTGAAGCTTTCTTT. Residues: CASTQGKNTEAFF.

The gene calls are TRBV18 and TRBJ1-6; TRBD1 agrees at 7 bases. CDR1 and CDR2 from the germline V gene are KGHSH and LQKENI. The V gene end was trimmed by 3 bases and the J gene end by 14 bases; junction bases not matched to a gene: 7. This CDR3 is 13 amino acids long. The CDR3 bases are TGTGCCAGCTCACCGGGACAGCCTGTATCCCTCCACTTT. It translates to CASSPGQPVSLHF.